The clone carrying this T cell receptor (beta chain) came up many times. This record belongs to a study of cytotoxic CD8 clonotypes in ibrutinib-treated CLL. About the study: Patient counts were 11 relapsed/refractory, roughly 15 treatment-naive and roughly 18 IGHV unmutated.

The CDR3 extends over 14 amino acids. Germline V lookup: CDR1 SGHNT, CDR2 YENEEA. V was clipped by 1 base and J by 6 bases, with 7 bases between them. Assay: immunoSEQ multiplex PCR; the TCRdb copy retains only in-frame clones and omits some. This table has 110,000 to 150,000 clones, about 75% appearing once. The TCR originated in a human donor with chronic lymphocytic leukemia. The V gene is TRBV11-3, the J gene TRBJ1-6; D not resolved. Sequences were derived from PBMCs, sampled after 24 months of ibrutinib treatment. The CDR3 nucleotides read TGTGCCAGCAGCTTAGGGGCAGTTAATTCACCCCTCCACTTT. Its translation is CASSLGAVNSPLHF.